Following are 14 T cell receptor beta chains from one sample sequenced in a study of cytotoxic CD8 clonotypes in ibrutinib-treated CLL. Using immunoSEQ multiplex PCR, the repertoire was profiled, and TCRdb retains in-frame clones only, with some absent. The sample consists of a few hundred thousand clones, around four fifths of them appearing once. The input for sequencing was PBMCs, taken before ibrutinib treatment. These receptors originate from a human donor with chronic lymphocytic leukemia.

There are a few counts of this clone. The chain recombines TRBV6-1 with TRBJ2-1; D unresolved. V shed 6 bases and J shed 9 bases, with 9 bases lying between them. CDR3 length: 11 amino acids. Germline V gene sequence: CDR1 MNHNS, CDR2 SASEGT. The CDR3 spells CASSDLAEQFF. The CDR3 DNA follows: TGTGCCAGCAGCGACCTTGCTGAGCAGTTCTTC.

The rearrangement links TRBV29-1 to TRBJ2-1; D not resolved. The CDR3 contains 13 residues. Germline lookup yields CDR1 SQVTM and CDR2 ANQGSEA. V lost 6 bases and J 7 bases, leaving 16 bases between the germline ends. The CDR3 sequence: CSVGRSLFNEQFF. DNA for the CDR3: TGCAGCGTAGGCCGTAGCCTTTTTAATGAGCAGTTCTTC.

V is TRBV18 and J is TRBJ2-7; a weak D match, TRBD2 (5 bases). There are 12 residues in the CDR3. V dropped 6 bases and J dropped 2 bases, with 8 bases sitting between them. Per the germline V gene, CDR1 is KGHSH and CDR2 is LQKENI. The CDR3 region is CASSSGTYEQYF. CDR3 DNA sequence: TGTGCCAGCTCCTCCGGGACCTACGAGCAGTACTTC.

This clone was seen once. The rearrangement uses TRBV9 and TRBJ2-6; D unresolved. Per the germline V gene, CDR1 is SGDLS and CDR2 is YYNGEE. The CDR3 extends over 16 amino acids. Trimming shortened V by 0 bases and J by 1 base, and 8 bases separated the two germline ends. The CDR3 DNA reads as TGTGCCAGCAGCGTAGGTGGGTATTCTGGGGCCAACGTCCTGACTTTC. Translated, it gives CASSVGGYSGANVLTF.

The rearrangement joins TRBV7-2 to TRBJ1-2; 10 nucleotides match TRBD1. CDR3 length: 18 residues. The germline CDR1 and CDR2 sequences are SGHTA and FQGNSA. After removal of 1 base from V and 1 base from J, the junction contained 9 bases not matched to a gene. CDR3 nucleotides: TGTGCCAGCAGCTTAGTCGGAGGCGGGACAGGGGATAACTATGGCTACACCTTC. Encoded protein: CASSLVGGGTGDNYGYTF. Drawing the rest from reference TRBV7-2 and TRBJ1-2, the complete variable domain is GAGVSQSPSNKVTEKGKDVELRCDPISGHTALYWYRQSLGQGLEFLIYFQGNSAPDKSGLPSDRFSAERTGGSVSTLTIQRTQQEDSAVYLCASSLVGGGTGDNYGYTFGSGTRLTVV.

This chain connects TRBV28 to TRBJ2-7; D might be TRBD2 (6 bases). The CDR3 runs to 15 residues. V lost 6 bases, J lost 4 bases, and 19 bases lay in between. CDR1 MDHEN and CDR2 SYDVKM come from the germline V gene. DNA of the CDR3: TGTGCCAGCAGATTTCGTAGCGGCAACTATTACGAGCAGTACTTC. It specifies CASRFRSGNYYEQYF.

The chain couples TRBV30 to TRBJ1-1; maybe TRBD1 (6 bases). Germline CDR1 reads GTSNPN; CDR2 reads SVGIG (reference sequence). The CDR3 is made up of 14 amino acids. V was cut by 3 bases and J by 6 bases, with 17 bases left in between. Here the CDR3 reads CAWSLGGAGAEAFF. The CDR3 DNA reads as TGTGCCTGGAGCCTAGGGGGGGCTGGGGCTGAAGCTTTCTTT.

The chain uses TRBV29-1 and TRBJ2-1; D ambiguous. Germline-derived CDR1 and CDR2 are SQVTM and ANQGSEA. This CDR3 region has 13 residues. Trimming removed 3 bases from V and 8 bases from J, with 14 bases in between. CDR3 region: CSVDLGLAYEQFF. The CDR3 region has the DNA TGCAGCGTTGACCTGGGCCTCGCCTATGAGCAGTTCTTC.

The chain joins TRBV21-1 to TRBJ2-7. TRBV21-1 is given as a pseudogene. The length of the CDR3 is 15 residues. The chain's CDR3 is CASSPDGGCSYEQYF. For the CDR3, the DNA is TGTGCCAGCAGCCCAGATGGGGGATGCTCCTACGAGCAGTACTTC.

The rearrangement uses TRBV9 and TRBJ2-6, with D unresolved. The CDR3 extends over 15 amino acids. Between the trimmed V and J ends, which lost 2 bases and 0 bases, there was a span of 6 bases. Germline CDR1 reads SGDLS; CDR2 reads YYNGEE. The CDR3 protein is CASSVQRSGANVLTF. In nucleotides, the CDR3 is TGTGCCAGCAGCGTTCAGCGCTCTGGGGCCAACGTCCTGACTTTC.

The chain joins TRBV19 to TRBJ2-7; perhaps TRBD1 as D (6 bases). This CDR3 comprises 15 residues. CDR1 LNHDA and CDR2 SQIVND come from the germline V gene (reference sequence). The germline V and J ends were trimmed by 6 bases and 2 bases, with 17 bases remaining between them. The CDR3, as DNA: TGTGCCAGTAGAATGACTCGGGACAACACCTACGAGCAGTACTTC. Amino acids: CASRMTRDNTYEQYF.

The chain links TRBV7-3 to TRBJ2-2; D is unresolved. Per the germline V gene, CDR1 is SGHTA and CDR2 is FQGTGA. The CDR3 covers 14 residues. Between the trimmed V and J ends, which lost 5 bases and 0 bases, there was a span of 7 bases. CDR3 sequence reads: CASSLNPNTGELFF. The CDR3 nucleotides are TGTGCCAGCAGCCTCAATCCGAACACCGGGGAGCTGTTTTTT.

The chain carries TRBV10-3 and TRBJ2-7; TRBD2 matches at 10 bases. V was clipped by 6 bases and J by 1 base; unmatched bases: 3. In germline, CDR1 is ENHRY, CDR2 SYGVKD. The CDR3 is 14 residues long. CDR3 residues: CAISEAGGSYEQYF. DNA for the CDR3: TGTGCCATCAGCGAAGCGGGAGGGTCCTACGAGCAGTACTTC.

V is TRBV10-3 and J is TRBJ1-2, with 8 bases lining up with TRBD1. Trimming cost V 6 bases and J 2 bases; bases outside gene matches: 11. The CDR3 loop spans 16 amino acids. Germline CDR1 is ENHRY and CDR2 is SYGVKD. CDR3 DNA sequence: TGTGCCATCAGCGAAGACCCAGGGGGCGGCAACTATGGCTACACCTTC. It encodes CAISEDPGGGNYGYTF.